This TCR beta chain was sequenced for a study of blood T cells in healthy people across ages. Details on this clonotype: Its antigen is unknown.

There are 13 residues in the CDR3. Germline lookup yields CDR1 MNHNS and CDR2 SASEGT. Trimming shortened V by 2 bases and J by 5 bases, and 9 bases separated the two germline ends. Through a sample-barcoded 5' primer and a J-beta primer mix, a second PCR was run for about 7 to 12 cycles. TCRdb itself ran the 5' RACE reads through MiXCR, one entry per CDR3 protein. Of approximately 1.5 million distinct CDR3 sequences listed, approximately 42% were seen once; the top ten hold roughly 3.7%. The study's findings and limits: Conclusively comparing naive with antigen-experienced cells was impossible with unsorted PBMCs.

The sequencing input was blood. The V gene is TRBV6-1, the J gene TRBJ1-2; D is uncertain. This TCR came from a woman under 30 in good health. The CDR3 DNA sequence: TGTGCCAGCAGTGAACTGGGGAAATATGGCTACACCTTC. Translating gives CASSELGKYGYTF.